This T cell receptor (beta chain) originates from a study of T cells in Graves' hyperthyroidism and ophthalmopathy. Study-level background: Peripheral blood draws took place at initial diagnosis, ahead of any treatment. Findings of the study overall: A median 6.5 months before onset, the model predicted ophthalmopathy. The majority of expanded thyroid clonotypes above 0.001 also appeared in blood.

RNA transcripts served as the template for amplifying TCR beta CDR3 regions. The HTBI primer set served for first-round RT-PCR of the TCR CDR3. TCRdb re-analysed the multiplex PCR reads in MiXCR, keeping a single row per CDR3 protein. There are 340,000 or so distinct CDR3 sequences in the sample; roughly 18% occur only once, and under 55% lies in the top ten. The CDR3 loop spans 15 amino acids. Trimming removed 4 bases from V and 8 bases from J, with 19 bases in between. CDR1 SGHTS and CDR2 YDEGEE come from the germline V gene. The study enrolled patients aged 18 to 65 with newly diagnosed hyperthyroidism of under 2 months' duration. This clonotype was seen more than once but under ten times. Its specificity is unknown.

The sample was blood. The chain links TRBV5-8 to TRBJ2-1, with D possibly matching TRBD2 (7 bases). The receptor was isolated from a woman aged 50 to 60 with Graves' hyperthyroidism. CDR3 sequence: CASSETAGGADEQFF. The CDR3 coding sequence is TGTGCCAGCAGCGAAACGGCTGGGGGGGCGGATGAGCAGTTCTTC. The variable domain in full, completed from reference TRBV5-8 and TRBJ2-1, reads EAGVTQSPTHLIKTRGQQATLRCSPISGHTSVYWYQQALGLGLQFLLWYDEGEERNRGNFPPRFSGRQFPNYSSELNVNALELEDSALYLCASSETAGGADEQFFGPGTRLTVL.